Listed below are T cell receptor beta chains from one sample, sequenced in a study of T cell clonotyping in hematopoietic cell transplantation. Libraries were prepared by immunoSEQ multiplex PCR; TCRdb keeps only in-frame clonotypes and omits some of them. The sample consists of approximately 22,000 clones, approximately 87% of them appearing once. Sequences were derived from peripheral blood mononuclear cells, sampled before stem cell transplant. Receptors originate from a man younger than 35 with biphenotypic leukemia. Some clones in this sample may be carry-over from other donors' samples. Each CDR3 is given with its conserved first and last residue. Each record gives: J gene, V gene, D gene, clone size, CDR3 protein, CDR3 DNA. The D gene is left open where the match is weak. Size tells how often a clone was seen (once, few, many) or the class of an expanded clone, and some rows leave it out.

j_gene: TRBJ2-5; v_gene: TRBV5-8; d_gene: TRBD1; abundance: few; CDR3aa: CASSGGQGIVETQYF; CDR3nt: TGTGCCAGCAGCGGGGGACAGGGGATCGTGGAGACCCAGTACTTC
j_gene: TRBJ1-1; v_gene: TRBV10-1; d_gene: .; abundance: .; CDR3aa: CASSESGFKNTEAFF; CDR3nt: TGCGCCAGCAGTGAGTCTGGTTTCAAGAACACTGAAGCTTTCTTT
j_gene: TRBJ1-5; v_gene: TRBV6-6; d_gene: TRBD1; abundance: once; CDR3aa: CASSLRGTGSNQPQHF; CDR3nt: TGTGCCAGCAGTTTGAGGGGGACAGGGTCCAATCAGCCCCAGCATTTT
j_gene: TRBJ2-7; v_gene: TRBV27; d_gene: TRBD1; abundance: .; CDR3aa: CASSFEGAAYEQYF; CDR3nt: TGTGCCAGCAGTTTCGAGGGGGCCGCCTACGAGCAGTACTTC
j_gene: TRBJ2-3; v_gene: TRBV6-1; d_gene: TRBD1; abundance: few; CDR3aa: CASSEGQGATDTQYF; CDR3nt: TGTGCCAGCAGTGAAGGACAGGGGGCGACAGATACGCAGTATTTT
j_gene: TRBJ1-5; v_gene: TRBV6-5; d_gene: .; abundance: .; CDR3aa: CASSPSRTSNQPQHF; CDR3nt: TGTGCCAGCAGTCCCTCTAGAACTAGCAATCAGCCCCAGCATTTT
j_gene: TRBJ2-5; v_gene: TRBV27; d_gene: TRBD2; abundance: .; CDR3aa: CATGPASGRTQETQYF; CDR3nt: TGTGCCACCGGTCCGGCTAGCGGGAGGACCCAAGAGACCCAGTACTTC
j_gene: TRBJ2-7; v_gene: TRBV16; d_gene: TRBD1; abundance: .; CDR3aa: CASSLQQGYEQYF; CDR3nt: TGTGCCAGCAGCCTCCAACAGGGGTACGAGCAGTACTTC
j_gene: TRBJ2-2; v_gene: TRBV7-8; d_gene: .; abundance: .; CDR3aa: CASSFRASDSLGGELFF; CDR3nt: TGTGCCAGCAGCTTTCGCGCTAGCGATAGTTTGGGCGGGGAGCTGTTTTTT
j_gene: TRBJ1-2; v_gene: TRBV5-1; d_gene: .; abundance: few; CDR3aa: CASSLAQGVYGYTF; CDR3nt: TGCGCCAGCAGCTTGGCACAGGGAGTCTATGGCTACACCTTC
j_gene: TRBJ2-7; v_gene: TRBV12-2; d_gene: .; abundance: .; CDR3aa: CASRLARRPGTPGHATYEQYF; CDR3nt: TGTGCAAGTCGCTTAGCGCGCCGCCCCGGGACTCCGGGACATGCCACCTACGAGCAGTACTTC
j_gene: TRBJ2-7; v_gene: TRBV6-5; d_gene: .; abundance: .; CDR3aa: CASYQAGGSYEQYF; CDR3nt: TGTGCGAGCTACCAGGCGGGCGGCTCCTACGAGCAGTACTTC
j_gene: TRBJ2-2; v_gene: TRBV7-9; d_gene: .; abundance: .; CDR3aa: CASSPIDSPNTGELFF; CDR3nt: TGTGCCAGCAGCCCGATCGACAGCCCGAACACCGGGGAGCTGTTTTTT
j_gene: TRBJ2-1; v_gene: TRBV6-1; d_gene: .; abundance: once; CDR3aa: CASRIPRTVYNEQFF; CDR3nt: TGTGCCAGCAGAATCCCAAGGACAGTCTACAATGAGCAGTTCTTC
j_gene: TRBJ2-7; v_gene: TRBV7-9; d_gene: TRBD1; abundance: .; CDR3aa: CASRDTRGGLFYEQYF; CDR3nt: TGTGCCAGCAGGGACACGCGAGGGGGCCTTTTCTACGAGCAGTACTTC
j_gene: TRBJ1-5; v_gene: TRBV7-3; d_gene: TRBD1; abundance: .; CDR3aa: CASSLDRGQPQHF; CDR3nt: TGTGCCAGCAGCTTGGACAGGGGGCAGCCCCAGCATTTT
j_gene: TRBJ1-5; v_gene: TRBV19; d_gene: .; abundance: .; CDR3aa: CASSRGRFYSNQPQHF; CDR3nt: TGTGCCAGTAGTCGCGGACGCTTCTATAGCAATCAGCCCCAGCATTTT
j_gene: TRBJ1-2; v_gene: TRBV6-1; d_gene: .; abundance: .; CDR3aa: CASSEAVGDYGYTF; CDR3nt: TGTGCCAGCAGCGAAGCCGTAGGGGACTATGGCTACACCTTC
j_gene: TRBJ1-5; v_gene: TRBV5-8; d_gene: .; abundance: few; CDR3aa: CASSLGQIPQPQHF; CDR3nt: TGTGCCAGCAGCTTGGGGCAGATCCCTCAGCCCCAGCATTTT
j_gene: TRBJ1-2; v_gene: TRBV6-6; d_gene: .; abundance: once; CDR3aa: CASSLKYVTFNYGYTF; CDR3nt: TGTGCCAGCAGTCTTAAATACGTTACTTTTAACTATGGCTACACCTTC
j_gene: TRBJ1-2; v_gene: TRBV10-3; d_gene: .; abundance: .; CDR3aa: CAISEARSRAGYGYTF; CDR3nt: TGTGCCATCAGTGAGGCGCGGTCCAGGGCGGGATATGGCTACACCTTC
j_gene: TRBJ2-7; v_gene: TRBV19; d_gene: .; abundance: .; CDR3aa: CASKLGFLSSYEQYF; CDR3nt: TGTGCCAGTAAATTGGGCTTCTTGAGCTCCTACGAGCAGTACTTC
j_gene: TRBJ2-5; v_gene: TRBV6-5; d_gene: .; abundance: .; CDR3aa: CASSQQGFQETQYF; CDR3nt: TGTGCCAGCAGTCAACAGGGATTCCAAGAGACCCAGTACTTC
j_gene: TRBJ1-1; v_gene: TRBV6-5; d_gene: .; abundance: .; CDR3aa: CASRGTGAEAFF; CDR3nt: TGTGCCAGCAGGGGCACCGGGGCTGAAGCTTTCTTT
j_gene: TRBJ2-1; v_gene: TRBV9; d_gene: .; abundance: .; CDR3aa: CASSTGQGTYNEQFF; CDR3nt: TGTGCCAGCAGCACGGGACAAGGAACATACAATGAGCAGTTCTTC
j_gene: TRBJ1-1; v_gene: TRBV2; d_gene: .; abundance: .; CDR3aa: CASRLDSSSGTEAFF; CDR3nt: TGTGCCAGCAGGTTAGACAGTTCCTCGGGCACTGAAGCTTTCTTT
j_gene: TRBJ1-1; v_gene: TRBV7-3; d_gene: .; abundance: .; CDR3aa: CASSSGPLTEAFF; CDR3nt: TGTGCCAGCAGCTCCGGACCTCTCACTGAAGCTTTCTTT
j_gene: TRBJ1-1; v_gene: TRBV5-4; d_gene: .; abundance: .; CDR3aa: CASSRGGARMNTEAFF; CDR3nt: TGTGCCAGCAGCAGGGGGGGGGCTAGAATGAACACTGAAGCTTTCTTT
j_gene: TRBJ2-1; v_gene: TRBV9; d_gene: .; abundance: .; CDR3aa: CASSAPLTGASYNEQFF; CDR3nt: TGTGCCAGCAGCGCCCCCCTGACAGGAGCCTCCTACAATGAGCAGTTCTTC
j_gene: TRBJ1-5; v_gene: TRBV5-1; d_gene: TRBD1; abundance: .; CDR3aa: CASSVSGTGLSPQHF; CDR3nt: TGCGCCAGCAGCGTATCCGGGACAGGTCTTTCGCCCCAGCATTTT
j_gene: TRBJ2-7; v_gene: TRBV7-9; d_gene: .; abundance: .; CDR3aa: CASSRGNEQYF; CDR3nt: TGTGCCAGCAGCCGAGGGAACGAGCAGTACTTC